The 18 T cell receptor beta chains reported below all come from one sample, sequenced in a study of blood T cell repertoires in COVID-19. Sequencing was performed with immunoSEQ multiplex PCR; in TCRdb, only in-frame clones are kept and a portion is missing. The sample holds about 59,000 clones, approximately 80% seen once. The sequenced material came from peripheral blood. These receptors all stem from a man older than 75 with acute or convalescent COVID-19.

The chain combines TRBV15 with TRBJ2-7; 7 nucleotides match TRBD2. This CDR3 spans 13 amino acids. J gave up 2 bases and V 3 bases, and 1 base lay outside the gene matches. From germline, CDR1 is LNHNV and CDR2 YYDKDF (reference sequence). DNA of the CDR3: TGTGCCACCAGCAGCGGGACTACCTACGAGCAGTACTTC. Translation: CATSSGTTYEQYF.

The CDR3 nucleotides are TGTGCCAGCAGTGTTAACAGGGATAATGAAAAACTGTTTTTT. Translated: CASSVNRDNEKLFF. The V call is TRBV25-1, the J call TRBJ1-4; weak D call: TRBD1 (6 bases). V was clipped by 4 bases and J by 4 bases, with 10 bases between them. CDR3 length: 14 amino acids. Germline CDR1 reads MGHDK; CDR2 reads SYGVNS.

The chain uses TRBV25-1 and TRBJ1-6; no reliable D call. Germline assignment: CDR1 MGHDK and CDR2 SYGVNS. This CDR3 spans 14 amino acids. V was cut by 0 bases and J by 7 bases, with 7 bases left in between. The CDR3 protein is CASSEYSGNSPLHF. The CDR3 region has the DNA TGTGCCAGCAGTGAATATTCCGGGAATTCACCCCTCCACTTT.

The chain recombines TRBV2 with TRBJ1-2; unclear D gene. This CDR3 is built from 14 residues. V lost 6 bases and J 4 bases, leaving 15 bases between the germline ends. The germline gives CDR1 SNHLY, CDR2 FYNNEI. The CDR3 is CASRERWSGYGYTF. The CDR3 nucleotides are TGTGCCAGCAGGGAACGGTGGAGTGGCTATGGCTACACCTTC.

The sample holds one count of this clone. CDR3 in amino acids: CASSPTGDIGNTIYF. The CDR3 nucleotides are TGCGCCAGCAGCCCGACAGGGGATATAGGAAACACCATATATTTT. The chain is built from TRBV4-1 and TRBJ1-3, with TRBD1 matching over 8 bases. This CDR3 has 15 amino acids. The V gene's germline CDR1 is MGHRA and CDR2 YSYEKL. The V segment lost 4 bases and the J segment 4 bases; nucleotides outside the gene matches: 6.

The chain couples TRBV5-4 to TRBJ2-5; 10 bases agree with TRBD1. The CDR3 loop spans 14 amino acids. The germline V gene encodes CDR1 SGHNT and CDR2 YYREEE (reference sequence). Trimming took 5 bases from V and 3 from J; bases not matched to a gene: 4. The CDR3 reads CASSEDRGKETQYF. For the CDR3, the DNA is TGTGCCAGCAGTGAGGACAGGGGGAAAGAGACCCAGTACTTC.

This chain joins TRBV5-6 and TRBJ1-2; the match to TRBD1 covers 10 bases. The CDR3 runs to 14 residues. Germline CDR1 is SGHDT and CDR2 is YYEEEE. Unmatched junction bases numbered 3, after V lost 3 bases and J lost 4 bases. CDR3 region: CASSSTGGSYGYTF. CDR3 bases: TGTGCCAGCAGCTCGACAGGGGGCAGCTATGGCTACACCTTC.

This chain connects TRBV19 to TRBJ2-7, with D perhaps TRBD2 (6 bases). The CDR3 covers 16 residues. Germline assignment: CDR1 LNHDA and CDR2 SQIVND (reference sequence). Trimming left V 4 bases short and J 3 bases short, with 19 bases between. The CDR3 sequence: CASSKWGSGGSYEQYF. The CDR3 DNA reads TGTGCCAGTAGTAAGTGGGGAAGCGGAGGGAGCTACGAGCAGTACTTC.

This chain's CDR3 is CASSLGLARSETQYF. The CDR3 DNA sequence: TGTGCCAGCAGCTTAGGCCTCGCTCGGTCGGAGACCCAGTACTTC. This chain uses TRBV13 with TRBJ2-5; no clear D. CDR3 length equals 15 residues. The germline CDR1 and CDR2 sequences are PRHDT and FYEKMQ (reference sequence). V lost 0 bases to trimming and J lost 5 bases, with 13 bases between them. Using reference TRBV13 and TRBJ2-5 for the parts outside the CDR3, the full variable domain is AAGVIQSPRHLIKEKRETATLKCYPIPRHDTVYWYQQGPGQDPQFLISFYEKMQSDKGSIPDRFSAQQFSDYHSELNMSSLELGDSALYFCASSLGLARSETQYFGPGTRLLVL.

The gene calls are TRBV9 and TRBJ2-1, with 12 bases identical to TRBD2. The V gene's germline CDR1 is SGDLS and CDR2 YYNGEE. V lost 2 bases and J lost 8; bases outside the gene matches: 5. The CDR3 covers 15 residues. The CDR3 is CASSVASGGAHEQFF. The CDR3, as DNA: TGTGCCAGCAGCGTGGCTAGCGGGGGGGCTCATGAGCAGTTCTTC.

The CDR3 region has the DNA TGTGCCAGCGGTCAGACAGGGGCTAAGGCTGAAGCTTTCTTT. Protein product: CASGQTGAKAEAFF. V and J are TRBV5-5 and TRBJ1-1; 8 nucleotides match TRBD1. Germline V gene sequence: CDR1 SGHKS, CDR2 YYEKEE (reference sequence). The CDR3 is made up of 14 amino acids. The V and J ends lost 7 bases and 6 bases, in that order; junction bases with no gene match: 11.

The V gene is TRBV3-1 (or the pseudogene TRBV3-2), the J gene TRBJ2-5; 10 bases fit TRBD1. The CDR3 loop spans 14 amino acids. V shed 3 bases, J shed 4 bases, and the junction held 2 bases outside the gene matches. In germline, CDR1 is LGHDT, CDR2 YNNKEL (reference sequence). In DNA form, the CDR3 reads TGTGCCAGCAGCCACTGGGACAGGGGAGAGACCCAGTACTTC. Its translation: CASSHWDRGETQYF.

This sequence joins TRBV27 and TRBJ1-1, with D maybe TRBD1 (5 bases). Per germline, CDR1 MNHEY and CDR2 SMNVEV (reference sequence). This CDR3 is built from 16 residues. The germline V and J ends were trimmed by 0 bases and 0 bases, with 11 bases remaining between them. CDR3 residues: CASSLSPGGLNTEAFF. DNA of the CDR3: TGTGCCAGCAGTTTATCCCCGGGGGGATTGAACACTGAAGCTTTCTTT.

The count of this clone is one. CDR3 nucleotide sequence: TGTGCCAGCAGCCTCGGGACTAGTCGTTACGAGCAGTACTTC. Translated, it gives CASSLGTSRYEQYF. The rearrangement links TRBV7-9 to TRBJ2-7; TRBD2 aligns across 8 bases. Germline loops: CDR1 SEHNR, CDR2 FQNEAQ (reference sequence). V dropped 5 bases and J dropped 4; count of bases not matched to a gene: 7. This CDR3 region has 14 residues.

This chain connects TRBV12-5 to TRBJ1-6, with 8 positions matching TRBD1. V shed 3 bases, J shed 10 bases, and the junction held 2 bases outside the gene matches. The CDR3 contains 13 residues. Germline CDR1 reads LGHNT; CDR2 reads FRNRAP. The CDR3 loop is CASGFGTGSPLHF. DNA of the CDR3: TGTGCTAGTGGTTTCGGGACAGGATCACCCCTCCACTTT. The whole variable domain, remainder taken from reference TRBV12-5 and TRBJ1-6, is DARVTQTPRHKVTEMGQEVTMRCQPILGHNTVFWYRQTMMQGLELLAYFRNRAPLDDSGMPKDRFSAEMPDATLATLKIQPSEPRDSAVYFCASGFGTGSPLHFGNGTRLTVT.

The chain is built from TRBV4-1 and TRBJ2-3, with 7 nucleotides matching TRBD2. Germline lookup yields CDR1 MGHRA and CDR2 YSYEKL. The CDR3 contains 16 residues. V lost 2 bases and J lost 2; bases outside the gene matches: 7. The CDR3 nucleotides read TGCGCCAGCAGCCAACTTGCGGGAGCACACACAGATACGCAGTATTTT. This encodes CASSQLAGAHTDTQYF.

CDR3 sequence reads: CASSDSSRGNEQFF. CDR3 coding DNA: TGTGCCAGCAGTGACTCGAGTCGGGGGAATGAGCAGTTCTTC. The rearrangement uses TRBV6-4 and TRBJ2-1; TRBD2 might be the D (6 bases). The CDR3 sequence is 14 residues long. Germline V gives CDR1 MRHNA, CDR2 SNTAGT. Trimming left V 0 bases short and J 7 bases short, with 10 bases between.

This clone appeared a single time. The J gene is TRBJ1-4, the V gene TRBV18; possibly TRBD1 for D (5 bases). There are 18 residues in the CDR3. Between the trimmed V and J ends, which lost 3 bases and 3 bases, there was a span of 20 bases. The germline gives CDR1 KGHSH, CDR2 LQKENI. CDR3 DNA sequence: TGTGCCAGCTCACCGGGGGGGAGCACAAACACAGCTAATGAAAAACTGTTTTTT. Translation: CASSPGGSTNTANEKLFF.